The rows below give T cell receptor beta chains drawn from one sample of a study of Graves' ophthalmopathy and Graves' hyperthyroidism. TCRdb independently ran MiXCR on the multiplex PCR reads; one entry per CDR3 protein. The sample holds about 620,000 distinct CDR3 sequences, about 24% seen once. Input material: peripheral blood. These receptors all stem from a woman aged 18-29 years with stable Graves' hyperthyroidism. Some clones in this sample may be carry-over from other donors' samples. Each CDR3 is given with its conserved first and last residue. The order of the fields is J gene, D gene, clone size, V gene, CDR3 protein, CDR3 DNA. The D gene is left open where the match is weak. The size of a clone is reported for some rows only, either as once, few or many, or as a class for expanded clones.

>TRBJ2-5|TRBD2|many|TRBV6-1
CASSLTGGRRETQYF
TGTGCCAGCAGCCTAACGGGGGGGCGGAGGGAGACCCAGTACTTC
>TRBJ2-5|TRBD1|NA|TRBV6-4
CASWTGGAETQYF
TGTGCCAGCTGGACAGGGGGCGCGGAGACCCAGTACTTC
>TRBJ1-2|NA|many|TRBV24-1
CATSDRANYGYTF
TGTGCCACCAGTGATAGAGCTAACTATGGCTACACCTTC
>TRBJ1-1|NA|many|TRBV9
CASSVGGGSMNTEAFF
TGTGCCAGCAGCGTAGGAGGCGGTTCCATGAACACTGAAGCTTTCTTT
>TRBJ2-7|TRBD1|NA|TRBV27
CDSSPEGQGGLSRSYEQYF
TGTGACAGCAGTCCTGAAGGACAGGGCGGTCTGTCCAGATCCTACGAGCAGTACTTC
>TRBJ2-7|TRBD2|once|TRBV12-3/TRBV12-4
CASSRRLGSGTSYEQYF
TGTGCCAGCAGCCGCCGACTCGGCAGCGGGACTTCCTACGAGCAGTACTTC
>TRBJ2-7|NA|NA|TRBV28
CASRGVTGTDSYEQYF
TGTGCCAGCAGAGGCGTCACGGGGACCGACTCCTACGAGCAGTACTTC
>TRBJ2-7|NA|once|TRBV7-9
CASSLVWSSYEQYF
TGTGCCAGCAGCTTAGTGTGGAGCTCCTACGAGCAGTACTTC
>TRBJ2-2|NA|many|TRBV24-1
CATSQENTGELFF
TGTGCCACCAGTCAAGAAAACACCGGGGAGCTGTTTTTT
>TRBJ2-5|NA|few|TRBV5-1
CASSFEGSQYF
TGCGCCAGCAGCTTTGAGGGATCCCAGTACTTC
>TRBJ2-5|TRBD2|NA|TRBV20-1
CSAREDGRAGETQYF
TGCAGTGCTAGAGAAGACGGGAGGGCCGGAGAGACCCAGTACTTC
>TRBJ1-2|TRBD1|few|TRBV5-1
CASSVQQGAQGEGYTF
TGCGCCAGCAGCGTCCAACAGGGGGCGCAAGGAGAAGGCTACACCTTC
>TRBJ2-7|NA|many|TRBV2
CASKTSDSKGYEQYF
TGTGCCAGCAAGACTTCGGACAGCAAGGGATACGAGCAGTACTTC
>TRBJ2-7|TRBD1|many|TRBV19
CASSIVGTGTREQYF
TGTGCCAGTAGTATAGTTGGGACAGGGACCCGAGAGCAGTACTTC
>TRBJ1-2|NA|few|TRBV7-9
CASSLLGQGTAGYTF
TGTGCCAGCAGCTTATTGGGGCAGGGGACGGCTGGCTACACCTTC
>TRBJ2-2|NA|NA|TRBV11-3
CASSFSVNPGELFF
TGTGCCAGCAGCTTTTCAGTAAATCCCGGGGAGCTGTTTTTT
>TRBJ2-3|TRBD2|few|TRBV6-1
CASRPTGGTDTQYF
TGTGCCAGCAGACCTACGGGGGGTACAGATACGCAGTATTTT
>TRBJ2-5|TRBD2|many|TRBV20-1
CSARGHGLADQETQYF
TGCAGTGCTAGAGGACATGGACTAGCGGATCAAGAGACCCAGTACTTC
>TRBJ1-5|NA|many|TRBV27
CASSLSRGSQPQHF
TGTGCCAGCAGTTTATCGAGGGGGAGTCAGCCCCAGCATTTT
>TRBJ2-5|NA|NA|TRBV27
CASGFWGIQETQYF
TGTGCCAGCGGTTTTTGGGGAATTCAAGAGACCCAGTACTTC
>TRBJ2-7|NA|many|TRBV13
CASSLGQRAYEQYF
TGTGCCAGCAGCTTGGGACAAAGGGCCTACGAGCAGTACTTC
>TRBJ2-5|NA|many|TRBV6-2/TRBV6-3
CASSYSRGDGAQETQYF
TGTGCCAGCAGTTACTCGAGAGGGGACGGGGCACAAGAGACCCAGTACTTC
>TRBJ2-7|NA|many|TRBV11-2
CASSLQGGGTSYEQYF
TGTGCCAGCAGCTTACAGGGTGGAGGGACGTCCTACGAGCAGTACTTC